The rows below give T cell receptor beta chains drawn from one sample of a study of T-cell memory formation after mild COVID-19. TCRdb independently ran MiXCR on the 5' RACE reads; one entry per CDR3 protein. The data show approximately 430,000 distinct CDR3 sequences, more than 20% seen once. Sample: PBMCs or a T cell subset sorted from them (not recorded which). These receptors were obtained from an adult woman who had mild COVID-19 (a few samples of this study predate the infection). Cell type and time point are not known. Both conserved end residues are part of each CDR3. The D gene is left open where the match is weak. Not every row has a clone size; where given, it reads once, few, many or a size class.

size: few; D: TRBD2; J: TRBJ2-1; V: TRBV7-9; length: 15; CDR3: CASRSSGTKPNEQFF; DNA: TGTGCCAGCAGGTCGTCGGGGACTAAGCCCAATGAGCAGTTCTTC
size: few; D: TRBD1; J: TRBJ2-1; V: TRBV7-6; length: 16; CDR3: CASSLEVGTGGSEQFF; DNA: TGTGCCAGCAGCCTGGAGGTCGGGACAGGGGGCTCTGAGCAGTTCTTC
size: -; D: -; J: TRBJ2-7; V: TRBV12-3/TRBV12-4; length: 15; CDR3: CASSFEGISVYEQYF; DNA: TGTGCCAGCAGTTTTGAAGGGATCAGTGTCTACGAGCAGTACTTC
size: few; D: -; J: TRBJ2-1; V: TRBV7-6; length: 15; CDR3: CASSLSGAGRNEQFF; DNA: TGTGCCAGCAGCTTATCGGGGGCCGGACGCAATGAGCAGTTCTTC
size: -; D: -; J: TRBJ1-2; V: TRBV29-1; length: 12; CDR3: CSEAGSQGGYTF; DNA: TGCAGCGAGGCCGGTTCCCAGGGGGGCTACACCTTC
size: -; D: -; J: TRBJ2-1; V: TRBV7-2; length: 13; CDR3: CASSLAGEREQFF; DNA: TGTGCCAGCAGCTTAGCGGGAGAGCGTGAGCAGTTCTTC
size: once; D: TRBD2; J: TRBJ2-2; V: TRBV5-5; length: 14; CDR3: CASRTSGGAGELFF; DNA: TGTGCCAGCAGGACTAGCGGGGGGGCCGGGGAGCTGTTTTTT
size: few; D: -; J: TRBJ2-4; V: TRBV12-3/TRBV12-4; length: 15; CDR3: CASSRLASAKNIQYF; DNA: TGTGCCAGCAGTCGTCTAGCTTCGGCCAAAAACATTCAGTACTTC
size: -; D: -; J: TRBJ2-3; V: TRBV30; length: 18; CDR3: CAWRDTSPGSKPPDTQYF; DNA: TGTGCCTGGAGGGACACATCCCCCGGGAGCAAGCCCCCGGATACGCAGTATTTT
size: -; D: -; J: TRBJ2-7; V: TRBV4-2; length: 13; CDR3: CASSSWGNYEQYF; DNA: TGTGCCAGCAGTTCATGGGGTAACTACGAGCAGTACTTC
size: -; D: -; J: TRBJ1-1; V: TRBV12-3/TRBV12-4; length: 14; CDR3: CASSFRGSGSEAFF; DNA: TGTGCCAGCAGTTTTCGGGGAAGTGGTTCTGAAGCTTTCTTT
size: few; D: -; J: TRBJ2-5; V: TRBV12-3/TRBV12-4; length: 17; CDR3: CASSPTLGAGHQETQYF; DNA: TGTGCCAGCAGTCCTACACTGGGGGCAGGGCACCAAGAGACCCAGTACTTC
size: -; D: -; J: TRBJ2-1; V: TRBV18; length: 15; CDR3: CASSPLATPYNEQFF; DNA: TGTGCCAGCTCACCCCTCGCAACCCCCTACAATGAGCAGTTCTTC
size: few; D: TRBD1; J: TRBJ2-7; V: TRBV29-1; length: 12; CDR3: CSVGQGRYEQYF; DNA: TGCAGCGTTGGACAGGGGAGATACGAGCAGTACTTC
size: few; D: TRBD1; J: TRBJ2-6; V: TRBV7-9; length: 18; CDR3: CASSMWGQGASGANVLTF; DNA: TGTGCCAGCAGCATGTGGGGACAGGGGGCATCAGGGGCCAACGTCCTGACTTTC
size: -; D: -; J: TRBJ1-1; V: TRBV6-6; length: 10; CDR3: CASSQSQAFF; DNA: TGTGCCAGCAGCCAGAGTCAAGCTTTCTTT
size: few; D: -; J: TRBJ2-1; V: TRBV5-6; length: 18; CDR3: CASSFPAWRTSRVNEQFF; DNA: TGTGCCAGCAGCTTCCCTGCGTGGCGGACATCGAGGGTCAATGAGCAGTTCTTC